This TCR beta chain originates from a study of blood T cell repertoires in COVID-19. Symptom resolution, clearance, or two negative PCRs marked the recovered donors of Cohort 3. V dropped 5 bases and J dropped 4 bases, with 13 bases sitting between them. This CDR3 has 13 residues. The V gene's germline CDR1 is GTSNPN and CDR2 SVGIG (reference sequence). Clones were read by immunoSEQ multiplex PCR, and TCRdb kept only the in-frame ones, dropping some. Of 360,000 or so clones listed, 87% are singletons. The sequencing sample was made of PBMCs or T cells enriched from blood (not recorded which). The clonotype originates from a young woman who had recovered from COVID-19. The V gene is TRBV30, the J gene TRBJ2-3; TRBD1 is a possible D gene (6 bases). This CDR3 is CAWRPRGPDTQYF. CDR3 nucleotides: TGTGCCTGGCGACCCAGGGGCCCAGATACGCAGTATTTT.